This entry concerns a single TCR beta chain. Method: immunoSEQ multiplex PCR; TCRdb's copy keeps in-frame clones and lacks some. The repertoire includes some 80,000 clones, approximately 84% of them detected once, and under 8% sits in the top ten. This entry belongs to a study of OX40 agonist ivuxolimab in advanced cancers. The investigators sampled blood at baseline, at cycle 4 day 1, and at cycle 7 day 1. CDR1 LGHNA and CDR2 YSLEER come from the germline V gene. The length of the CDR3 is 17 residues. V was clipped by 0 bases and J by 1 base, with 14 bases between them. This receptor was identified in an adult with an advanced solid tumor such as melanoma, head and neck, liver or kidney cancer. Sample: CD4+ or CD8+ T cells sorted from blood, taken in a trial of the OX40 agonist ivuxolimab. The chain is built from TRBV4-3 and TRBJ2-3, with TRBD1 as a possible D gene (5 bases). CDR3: CASSQEGRIGGTDTQYF. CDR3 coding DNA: TGCGCCAGCAGCCAAGAAGGGCGGATAGGGGGCACAGATACGCAGTATTTT.